This record covers a single T cell receptor (beta chain). The CDR3 totals 15 residues. Trimming took off 4 bases at V and 1 base at J, with 13 bases between the two ends. Germline V gene data show CDR1 as MGHRA and CDR2 as YSYEKL. The data were taken from a study of cytomegalovirus exposure and HLA in healthy donors. PCR employed 60 Vbeta and 13 Jbeta primers. TCRdb's copy holds only in-frame clones and misses some; the assay was immunoSEQ multiplex PCR. The sample carries some 160,000 clones, 60% to 80% recorded once. This TCR derives from a man in his forties or fifties in good health and CMV-seropositive. The source material was PBMCs. The V call is TRBV4-1, the J call TRBJ1-1; D is unclear. CDR3: CASSPRERSNTEAFF. CDR3 bases: TGCGCCAGCAGCCCCCGTGAGCGATCGAACACTGAAGCTTTCTTT.